Shown below are 11 T cell receptor beta chains from a single sample sequenced in a study of CD8 T cells in Susac syndrome. With random hexamers, about 0.45 to 1 ug RNA was reverse transcribed. TCRdb recomputed calls from the immunoSEQ multiplex PCR reads with MiXCR, one row per CDR3 protein. Here the sample spans under 90,000 distinct CDR3 sequences, about 93% being singletons. Sequencing input: CD4+ T cells from PBMCs. Receptors originate from a human donor with Susac syndrome.

This clonotype was seen only once. The gene calls are TRBV20-1 and TRBJ2-1; 7 nucleotides align to TRBD2. Germline lookup yields CDR1 DFQATT and CDR2 SNEGSKA (reference sequence). This CDR3 has 13 residues. The V gene end was trimmed by 3 bases and the J gene end by 6 bases; junction bases not matched to a gene: 5. This CDR3 reads CSASSGRTNEQFF. The CDR3, as DNA: TGCAGTGCTAGTTCCGGGAGGACCAATGAGCAGTTCTTC.

This chain links TRBV7-2 with TRBJ1-2; D uncertain. This CDR3 contains 15 residues. The germline V gene has CDR1 SGHTA and CDR2 FQGNSA. Between the trimmed V and J ends, which lost 2 bases and 2 bases, there was a span of 12 bases. CDR3 coding DNA: TGTGCCAGCAGCTTAAGTGGCAGCCCCAACTATGGCTACACCTTC. Protein sequence: CASSLSGSPNYGYTF.

The J gene is TRBJ2-7, the V gene TRBV27; TRBD1 aligns across 9 bases. The CDR3 spans 14 residues. The V segment lost 4 bases and the J segment 2 bases; nucleotides outside the gene matches: 3. The germline V gene has CDR1 MNHEY and CDR2 SMNVEV (reference sequence). The CDR3 DNA reads TGTGCCAGCAGTTCCGGGACAGGGCCCTACGAGCAGTACTTC. It codes for CASSSGTGPYEQYF.

This clonotype was seen only once. V gene TRBV6-1 combines with J gene TRBJ1-1; 10 nucleotides agree with TRBD1. The J segment lost 5 bases and the V segment lost 8 bases, leaving 8 bases of the junction unmatched. Germline CDR1 reads MNHNS; CDR2 reads SASEGT. This CDR3 has 14 residues. CDR3 loop: CASGDRGRKTEAFF. Here the CDR3 DNA reads TGTGCCAGCGGAGACAGGGGGCGGAAGACTGAAGCTTTCTTT.

The chain is built from TRBV6-5 and TRBJ2-7; 10 bases are a match to TRBD2. Germline values: CDR1 MNHEY, CDR2 SVGAGI. J was trimmed by 2 bases and V by 4 bases; bases with no gene match: 8. The CDR3 has 16 amino acids. The CDR3 here is CASSSDLAGVTYEQYF. The CDR3 DNA follows: TGTGCCAGCAGTTCCGACCTAGCGGGGGTTACCTACGAGCAGTACTTC.

DNA for the CDR3: TGCGCCAGCAGCCCCCTGGGGGGATTCGGGGCCAACGTCCTGACTTTC. It translates to CASSPLGGFGANVLTF. V gene TRBV5-1 combines with J gene TRBJ2-6, with a tentative D call TRBD2 (6 bases). In germline, CDR1 is SGHRS, CDR2 YFSETQ. V lost 4 bases and J lost 4, with 15 bases in between. The CDR3 contains 16 residues. The full variable domain, rest sourced from reference TRBV5-1 and TRBJ2-6, is KAGVTQTPRYLIKTRGQQVTLSCSPISGHRSVSWYQQTPGQGLQFLFEYFSETQRNKGNFPGRFSGRQFSNSRSEMNVSTLELGDSALYLCASSPLGGFGANVLTFGAGSRLTVL.

The V call is TRBV5-1, the J call TRBJ2-1, with D perhaps matching TRBD2 (5 bases). Trimming stripped 0 bases from V and 7 bases from J, with 14 bases between. The CDR3 runs to 15 residues. CDR1 and CDR2 from the germline V gene are SGHRS and YFSETQ. CDR3 bases: TGCGCCAGCAGCTTGGCCGGGGTGAAAATTAATGAGCAGTTCTTC. Translated: CASSLAGVKINEQFF.

This chain links TRBV6-5 with TRBJ2-2; no firm D call. Trimming removed 1 base at V and 5 bases at J, with 11 bases between. Per the germline V gene, CDR1 is MNHEY and CDR2 is SVGAGI. The CDR3 is 15 residues long. The DNA of the CDR3 is TGTGCCAGCAGTTACTTCAGACGAAGTACCGGGGAGCTGTTTTTT. Translated, it gives CASSYFRRSTGELFF.

This chain uses TRBV12-3 or TRBV12-4 with TRBJ2-3; TRBD1 agrees at 7 bases. After removal of 3 bases from V and 2 bases from J, the junction contained 5 bases not matched to a gene. The CDR3 contains 15 residues. As DNA, the CDR3 is TGTGCCAGCAGTTTTCTGGGACAGCACACAGATACGCAGTATTTT. As protein: CASSFLGQHTDTQYF.

This rearrangement joins TRBV15 to TRBJ2-5; 9 nucleotides match TRBD2. Looked up from germline, CDR1 is LNHNV and CDR2 is YYDKDF (reference sequence). V was pared by 0 bases and J by 2 bases, with 4 bases of the junction left unmatched. The CDR3 is 16 amino acids. The CDR3 nucleotides are TGTGCCACCAGCAGAGATGGGCTAGCGGGACAAGAGACCCAGTACTTC. This encodes CATSRDGLAGQETQYF.

This chain links TRBV20-1 with TRBJ2-7; a weak D match, TRBD1 (6 bases). Trimming cost V 1 base and J 5 bases, with 15 bases left between them. The germline CDR1 and CDR2 sequences are DFQATT and SNEGSKA (reference sequence). The CDR3 covers 14 residues. The CDR3 DNA reads as TGCAGTGCTAGAGTGGTAGGGGGAACGCACGAGCAGTACTTC. Translation: CSARVVGGTHEQYF.